This T cell receptor beta chain was sequenced during a study of CD8 T cells in Susac syndrome. When the RNA was reverse transcribed, random hexamers were used with an input of roughly 0.45 to 1 ug. TCRdb redid the calling of the immunoSEQ multiplex PCR reads with MiXCR, one entry per CDR3 protein. The table includes 71,000 or so distinct CDR3 sequences, approximately 93% detected once. CDR3 length: 13 residues. Trimming pared 3 bases from V and 4 bases from J, leaving 8 bases between. Germline assignment: CDR1 LGHNA and CDR2 YSLEER. High-throughput TCR beta sequencing covered peripheral CD8+ and CD4+ T cells.

The J gene is TRBJ2-3, the V gene TRBV4-3; D call uncertain. The receptor's source is a human donor with Susac syndrome. The sequenced sample consisted of CD4+ T cells from PBMCs. The CDR3 region is CASSQRGPDTQYF. In DNA form, the CDR3 reads TGCGCCAGCAGCCAGCGTGGGCCAGATACGCAGTATTTT.